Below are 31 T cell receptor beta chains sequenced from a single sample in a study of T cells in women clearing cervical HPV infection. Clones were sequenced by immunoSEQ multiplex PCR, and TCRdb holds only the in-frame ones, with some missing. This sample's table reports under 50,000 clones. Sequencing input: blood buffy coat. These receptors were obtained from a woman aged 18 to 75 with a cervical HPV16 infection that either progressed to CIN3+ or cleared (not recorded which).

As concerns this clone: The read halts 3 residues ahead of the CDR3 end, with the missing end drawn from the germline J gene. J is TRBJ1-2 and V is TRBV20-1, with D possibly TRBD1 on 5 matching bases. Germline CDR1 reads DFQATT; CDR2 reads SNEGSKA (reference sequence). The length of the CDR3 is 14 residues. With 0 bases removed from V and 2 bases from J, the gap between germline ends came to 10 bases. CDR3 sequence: CSARDGGKNYGYTF. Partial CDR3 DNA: TGCAGTGCTAGAGATGGGGGGAAGAACTATGGC.

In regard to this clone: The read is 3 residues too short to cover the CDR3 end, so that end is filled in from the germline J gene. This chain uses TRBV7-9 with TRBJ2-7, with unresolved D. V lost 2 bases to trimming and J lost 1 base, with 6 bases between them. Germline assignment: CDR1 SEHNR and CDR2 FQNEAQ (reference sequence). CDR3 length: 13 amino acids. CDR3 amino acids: CASSLITSYEQYF. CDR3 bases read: TGTGCCAGCAGCTTAATAACTTCCTACGAG.

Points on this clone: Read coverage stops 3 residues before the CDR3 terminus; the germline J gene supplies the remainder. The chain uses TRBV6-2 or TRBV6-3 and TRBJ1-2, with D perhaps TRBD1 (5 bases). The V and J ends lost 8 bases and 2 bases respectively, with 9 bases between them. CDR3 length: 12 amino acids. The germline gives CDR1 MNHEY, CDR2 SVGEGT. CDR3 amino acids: CASQTANYGYTF. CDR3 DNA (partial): TGTGCCAGCCAGACAGCCAACTATGGC.

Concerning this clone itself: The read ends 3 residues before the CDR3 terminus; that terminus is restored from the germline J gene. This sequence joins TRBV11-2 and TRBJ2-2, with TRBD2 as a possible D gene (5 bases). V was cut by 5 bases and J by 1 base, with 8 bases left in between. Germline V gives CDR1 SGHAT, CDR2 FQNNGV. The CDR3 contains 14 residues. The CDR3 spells CASSRRGNTGELFF. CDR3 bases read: TGTGCCAGCAGCCGACGGGGGAACACCGGGGAG.

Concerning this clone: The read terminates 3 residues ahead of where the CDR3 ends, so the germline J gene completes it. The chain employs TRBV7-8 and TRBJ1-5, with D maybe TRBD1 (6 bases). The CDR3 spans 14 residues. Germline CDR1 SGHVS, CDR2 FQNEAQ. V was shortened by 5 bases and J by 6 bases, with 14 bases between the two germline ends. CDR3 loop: CASSPQDRGQPQHF. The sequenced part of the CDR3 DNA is TGTGCCAGCAGCCCACAGGACAGAGGTCAGCCC.

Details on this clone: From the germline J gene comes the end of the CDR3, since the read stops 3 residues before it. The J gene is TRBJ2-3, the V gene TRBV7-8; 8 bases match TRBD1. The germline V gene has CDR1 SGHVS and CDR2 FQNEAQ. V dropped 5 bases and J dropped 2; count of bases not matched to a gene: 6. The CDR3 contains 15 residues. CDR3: CASSHGQGDTDTQYF. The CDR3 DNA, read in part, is TGTGCCAGCAGCCATGGACAGGGAGACACAGATACG.

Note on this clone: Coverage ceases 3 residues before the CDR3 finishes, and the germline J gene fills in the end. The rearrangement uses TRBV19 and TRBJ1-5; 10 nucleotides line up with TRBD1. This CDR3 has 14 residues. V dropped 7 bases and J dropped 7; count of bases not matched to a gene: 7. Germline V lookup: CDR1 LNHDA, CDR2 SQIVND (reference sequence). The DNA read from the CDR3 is TGTGCCAGTAAGAGGACAGGGGGTGACCAGCCC. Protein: CASKRTGGDQP. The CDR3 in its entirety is CASKRTGGDQPQHF.

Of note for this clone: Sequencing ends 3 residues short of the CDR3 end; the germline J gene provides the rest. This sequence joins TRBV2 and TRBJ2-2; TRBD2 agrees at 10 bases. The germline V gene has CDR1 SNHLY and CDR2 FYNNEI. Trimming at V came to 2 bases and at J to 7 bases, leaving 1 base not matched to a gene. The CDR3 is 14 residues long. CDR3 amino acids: CASSERTSGGELFF. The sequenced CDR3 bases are TGTGCCAGCAGTGAAAGGACTAGCGGCGGGGAG. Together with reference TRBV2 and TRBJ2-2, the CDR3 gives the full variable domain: EPEVTQTPSHQVTQMGQEVILRCVPISNHLYFYWYRQILGQKVEFLVSFYNNEISEKSEIFDDQFSVERPDGSNFTLKIRSTKLEDSAMYFCASSERTSGGELFFGEGSRLTVL.

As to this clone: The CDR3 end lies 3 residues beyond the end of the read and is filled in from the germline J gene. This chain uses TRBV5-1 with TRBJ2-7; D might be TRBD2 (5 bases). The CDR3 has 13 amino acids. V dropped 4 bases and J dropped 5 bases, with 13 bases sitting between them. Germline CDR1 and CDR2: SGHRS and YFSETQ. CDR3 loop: CASSRGPLDEQYF. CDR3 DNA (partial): TGCGCCAGCAGCCGCGGGCCACTTGACGAG.

CDR3 DNA, as far as it was read: TGTGCCAGCAGCTTGGGGACTAGCGGGGCCTTAAACAATGAG. The encoded protein is CASSLGTSGALNNE. The complete CDR3 reads CASSLGTSGALNNEQFF. The chain recombines TRBV7-6 with TRBJ2-1, with TRBD2 matching over 13 bases. Read sequence stops 3 residues before the CDR3 end, and the germline J gene provides the missing end. The germline gives CDR1 SGHVS, CDR2 FNYEAQ. The CDR3 is made up of 17 amino acids. With 3 bases clipped from V and 5 bases from J, the junction kept 7 bases outside the gene matches.

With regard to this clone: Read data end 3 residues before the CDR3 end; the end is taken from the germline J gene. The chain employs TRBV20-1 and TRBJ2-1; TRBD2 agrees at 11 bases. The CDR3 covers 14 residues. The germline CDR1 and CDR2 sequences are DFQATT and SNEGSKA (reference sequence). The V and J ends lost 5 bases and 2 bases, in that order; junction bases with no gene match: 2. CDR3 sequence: CSAGLAGPYNEQFF. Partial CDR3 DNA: TGCAGTGCTGGACTAGCGGGCCCCTACAATGAG.

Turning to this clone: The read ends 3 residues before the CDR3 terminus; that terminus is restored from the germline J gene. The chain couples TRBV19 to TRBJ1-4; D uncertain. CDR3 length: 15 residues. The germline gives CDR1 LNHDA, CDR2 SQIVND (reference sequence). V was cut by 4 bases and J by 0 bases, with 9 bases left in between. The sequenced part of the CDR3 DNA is TGTGCCAGTAGTACAAGCACTGCAACTAATGAAAAA. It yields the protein CASSTSTATNEK. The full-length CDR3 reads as CASSTSTATNEKLFF.

The CDR3 DNA, read in part, is TGTGCCAGCAGCTTAGTGGGGGGGGGCCATGAG. The encoded protein is CASSLVGGGHE. In full, the CDR3 reads CASSLVGGGHEQFF. This chain joins TRBV7-8 and TRBJ2-1, with D possibly TRBD2 on 7 matching bases. With the read ending 3 residues before the CDR3 end, the germline J gene is used to fill in that end. Trimming cost V 1 base and J 8 bases, with 12 bases left between them. The CDR3 loop spans 14 amino acids. Germline assignment: CDR1 SGHVS and CDR2 FQNEAQ.

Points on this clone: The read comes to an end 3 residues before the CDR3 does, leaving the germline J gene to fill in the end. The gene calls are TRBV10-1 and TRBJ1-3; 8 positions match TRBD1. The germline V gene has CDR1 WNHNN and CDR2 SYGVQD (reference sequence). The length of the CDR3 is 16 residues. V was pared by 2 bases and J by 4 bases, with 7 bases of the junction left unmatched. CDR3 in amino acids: CASSEPDRVGGNTIYF. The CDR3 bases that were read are TGCGCCAGCAGTGAGCCGGACAGGGTAGGCGGAAACACC.

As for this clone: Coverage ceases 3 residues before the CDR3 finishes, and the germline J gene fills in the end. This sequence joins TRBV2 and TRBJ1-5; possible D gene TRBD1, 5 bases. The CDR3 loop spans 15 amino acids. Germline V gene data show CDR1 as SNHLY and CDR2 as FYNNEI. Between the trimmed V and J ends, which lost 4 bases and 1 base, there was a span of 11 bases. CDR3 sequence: CASSVGRASNQPQHF. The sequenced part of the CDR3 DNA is TGTGCCAGCAGTGTTGGCAGGGCCAGCAATCAGCCC.

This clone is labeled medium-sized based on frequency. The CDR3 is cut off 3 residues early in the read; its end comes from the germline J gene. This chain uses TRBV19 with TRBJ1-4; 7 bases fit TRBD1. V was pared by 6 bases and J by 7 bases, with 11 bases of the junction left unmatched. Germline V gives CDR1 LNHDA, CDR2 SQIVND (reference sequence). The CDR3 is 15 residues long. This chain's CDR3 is CASRQQGREGEKLFF. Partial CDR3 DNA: TGTGCCAGTAGGCAACAGGGGAGGGAGGGTGAAAAA. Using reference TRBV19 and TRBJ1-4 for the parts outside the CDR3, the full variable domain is DGGITQSPKYLFRKEGQNVTLSCEQNLNHDAMYWYRQDPGQGLRLIYYSQIVNDFQKGDIAEGYSVSREKKESFPLTVTSAQKNPTAFYLCASRQQGREGEKLFFGSGTQLSVL.

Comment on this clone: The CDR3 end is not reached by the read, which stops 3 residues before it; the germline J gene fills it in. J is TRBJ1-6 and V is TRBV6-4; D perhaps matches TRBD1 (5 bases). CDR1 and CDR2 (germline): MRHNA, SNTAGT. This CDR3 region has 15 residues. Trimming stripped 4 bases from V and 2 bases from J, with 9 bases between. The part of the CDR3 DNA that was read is TGTGCCAGCAGTGTAAGAGGGGCCTATAATTCACCC. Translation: CASSVRGAYNSP. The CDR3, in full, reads CASSVRGAYNSPLHF.

CDR3 DNA (partial): TGTGCCAGCAGCTCCCTACAGGGACAGCCC. Translation gives CASSSLQGQP. The whole CDR3 sequence is CASSSLQGQPQHF. V usage is TRBV7-9 and J usage is TRBJ1-5; the D gene is possibly TRBD1 (6 bases). The CDR3 end is not reached by the read, which stops 3 residues before it; the germline J gene fills it in. CDR3 size: 13 residues. The germline V gene encodes CDR1 SEHNR and CDR2 FQNEAQ (reference sequence). Deletions cut 4 bases from V and 7 bases from J, with 11 bases between.

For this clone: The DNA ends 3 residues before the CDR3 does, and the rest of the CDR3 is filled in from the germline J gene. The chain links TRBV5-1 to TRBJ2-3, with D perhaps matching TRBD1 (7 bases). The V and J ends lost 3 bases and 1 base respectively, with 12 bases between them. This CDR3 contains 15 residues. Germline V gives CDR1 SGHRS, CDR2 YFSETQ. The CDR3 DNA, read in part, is TGCGCCAGCAGCTCGGCAGGGGGGCGCACAGATACG. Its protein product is CASSSAGGRTDT. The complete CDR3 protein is CASSSAGGRTDTQYF.

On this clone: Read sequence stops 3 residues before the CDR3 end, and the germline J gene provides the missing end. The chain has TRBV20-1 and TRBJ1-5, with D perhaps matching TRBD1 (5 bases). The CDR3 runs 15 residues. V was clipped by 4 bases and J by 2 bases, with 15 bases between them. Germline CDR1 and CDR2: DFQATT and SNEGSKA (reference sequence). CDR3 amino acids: CSAKVAGEGNQPQHF. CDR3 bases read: TGCAGTGCTAAGGTGGCGGGGGAGGGCAATCAGCCC.

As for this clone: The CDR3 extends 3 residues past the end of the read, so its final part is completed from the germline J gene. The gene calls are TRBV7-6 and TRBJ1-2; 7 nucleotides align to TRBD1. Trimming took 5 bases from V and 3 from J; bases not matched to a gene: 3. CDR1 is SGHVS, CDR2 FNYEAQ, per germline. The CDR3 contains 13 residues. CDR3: CASSPGTDYGYTF. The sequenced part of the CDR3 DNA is TGTGCCAGCAGCCCCGGGACAGACTATGGC.

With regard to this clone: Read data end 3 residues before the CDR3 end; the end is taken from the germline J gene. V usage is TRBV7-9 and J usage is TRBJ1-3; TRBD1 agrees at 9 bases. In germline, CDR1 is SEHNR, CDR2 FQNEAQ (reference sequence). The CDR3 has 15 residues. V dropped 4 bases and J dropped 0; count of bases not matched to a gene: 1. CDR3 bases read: TGTGCCAGCAGCTCGGACAGGGGCTCTGGAAACACC. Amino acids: CASSSDRGSGNT. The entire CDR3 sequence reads CASSSDRGSGNTIYF.

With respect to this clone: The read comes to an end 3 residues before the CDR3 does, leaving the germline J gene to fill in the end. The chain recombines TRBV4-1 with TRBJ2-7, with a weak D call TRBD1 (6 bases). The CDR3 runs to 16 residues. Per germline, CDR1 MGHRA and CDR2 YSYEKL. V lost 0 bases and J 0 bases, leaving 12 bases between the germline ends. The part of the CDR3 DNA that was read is TGCGCCAGCAGCCAAGATGCAGGGGCAATCTCCTACGAG. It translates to CASSQDAGAISYE. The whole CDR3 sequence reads CASSQDAGAISYEQYF.

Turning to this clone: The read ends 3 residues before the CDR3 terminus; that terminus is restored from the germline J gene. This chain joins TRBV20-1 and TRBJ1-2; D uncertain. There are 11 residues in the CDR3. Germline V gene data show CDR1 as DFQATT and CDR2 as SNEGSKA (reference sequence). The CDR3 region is CSALDISSYTF. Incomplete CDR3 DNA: TGCAGTGCCCTTGACATCTCCTCG.

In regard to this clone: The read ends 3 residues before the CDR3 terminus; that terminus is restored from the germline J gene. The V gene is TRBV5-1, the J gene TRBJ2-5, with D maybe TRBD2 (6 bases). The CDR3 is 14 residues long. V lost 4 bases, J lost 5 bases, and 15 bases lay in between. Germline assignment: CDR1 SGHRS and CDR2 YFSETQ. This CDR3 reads CASSPNPSAETQYF. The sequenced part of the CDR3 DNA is TGCGCCAGCAGCCCTAACCCTAGCGCGGAGACC.

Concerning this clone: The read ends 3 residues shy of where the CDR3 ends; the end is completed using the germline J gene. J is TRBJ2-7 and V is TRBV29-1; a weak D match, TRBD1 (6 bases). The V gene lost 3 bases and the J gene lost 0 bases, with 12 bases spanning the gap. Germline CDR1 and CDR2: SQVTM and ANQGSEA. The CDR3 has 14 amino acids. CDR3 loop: CSVEGANSSYEQYF. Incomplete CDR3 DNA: TGCAGCGTTGAGGGGGCCAACAGCTCCTACGAG.

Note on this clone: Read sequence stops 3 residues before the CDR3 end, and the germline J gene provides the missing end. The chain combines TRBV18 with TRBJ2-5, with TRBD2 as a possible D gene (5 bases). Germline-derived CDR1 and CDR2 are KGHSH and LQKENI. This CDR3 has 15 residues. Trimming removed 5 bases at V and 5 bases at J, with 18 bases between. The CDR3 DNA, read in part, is TGTGCCAGCTCAGGTACAACCCACCCGGGGGAGACC. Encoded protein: CASSGTTHPGET. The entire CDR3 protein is CASSGTTHPGETQYF.

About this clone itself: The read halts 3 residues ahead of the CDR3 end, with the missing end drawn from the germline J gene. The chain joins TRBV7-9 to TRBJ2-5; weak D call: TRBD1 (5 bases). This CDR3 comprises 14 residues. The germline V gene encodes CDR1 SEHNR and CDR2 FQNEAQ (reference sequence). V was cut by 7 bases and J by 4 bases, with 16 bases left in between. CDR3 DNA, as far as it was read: TGTGCCAGCAACCCATCAATAGGGGTAGAGACC. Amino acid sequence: CASNPSIGVET. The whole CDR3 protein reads CASNPSIGVETQYF.

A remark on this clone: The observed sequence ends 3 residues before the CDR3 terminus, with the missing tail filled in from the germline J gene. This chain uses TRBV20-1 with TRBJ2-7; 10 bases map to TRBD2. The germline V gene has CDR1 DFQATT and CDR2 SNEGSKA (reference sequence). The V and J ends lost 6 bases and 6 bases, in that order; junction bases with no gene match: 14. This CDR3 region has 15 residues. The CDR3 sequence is CSALEPGIAGGEQYF. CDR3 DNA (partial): TGCAGTGCCTTAGAACCCGGAATAGCGGGGGGCGAG.

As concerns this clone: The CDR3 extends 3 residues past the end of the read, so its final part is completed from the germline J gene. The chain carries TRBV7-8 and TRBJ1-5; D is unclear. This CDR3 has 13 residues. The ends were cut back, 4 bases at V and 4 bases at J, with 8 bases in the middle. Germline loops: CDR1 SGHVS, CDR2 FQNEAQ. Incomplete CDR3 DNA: TGTGCCAGCAGCTCAGGAGGTAATCAGCCC. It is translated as CASSSGGNQP. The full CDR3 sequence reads CASSSGGNQPQHF.

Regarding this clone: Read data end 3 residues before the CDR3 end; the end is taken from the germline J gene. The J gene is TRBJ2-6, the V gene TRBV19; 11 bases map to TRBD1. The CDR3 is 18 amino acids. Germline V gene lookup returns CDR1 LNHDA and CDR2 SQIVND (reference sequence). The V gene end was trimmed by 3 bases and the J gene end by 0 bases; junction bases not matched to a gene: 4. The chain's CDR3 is CASSMDRGRSSGANVLTF. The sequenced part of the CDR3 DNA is TGTGCCAGTAGTATGGACAGGGGGCGAAGCTCTGGGGCCAACGTC.